Below, 9 T cell receptor beta chains from the same sample are listed, as sequenced in a study of T cells in Graves' hyperthyroidism and ophthalmopathy (dated by TCRdb to about 2019). Library generation was performed with multiplex PCR. The instrument given in TCRdb is Illumina HiSeq 2000. The TCR beta CDR3 regions were amplified from the RNA transcripts. A first-round RT-PCR of the TCR CDR3 used the HTBI primer set with the Qiagen OneStep RT-PCR kit. In-frame beta chains were kept once TCRdb had trimmed the public reads at Q25 with fastp and called clones with MiXCR. Records with the same CDR3 protein are collapsed into one entry carrying the most frequent genes and DNA. Present in this sample are approximately 610,000 distinct CDR3 sequences, about 15% of which were seen just once. The top ten constitute about 3.9% of the sample. Material: blood. These receptors all come from a woman aged 40 to 50 with Graves' ophthalmopathy.

This clonotype showed up just a few times. The chain uses TRBV7-9 and TRBJ2-1, with no clear D. This CDR3 comprises 12 residues. V lost 4 bases to trimming and J lost 9 bases, with 10 bases between them. Germline V gene lookup returns CDR1 SEHNR and CDR2 FQNEAQ (reference sequence). CDR3 sequence (DNA): TGTGCCAGCAGCTCCGGACCCTTTGAGCAGTTCTTC. Translated, it gives CASSSGPFEQFF.

The gene calls are TRBV6-1 and TRBJ1-1; 12 positions agree with TRBD1. Germline CDR1 reads MNHNS; CDR2 reads SASEGT. The CDR3 runs 16 residues. Unmatched junction bases numbered 5, after V lost 5 bases and J lost 1 base. The CDR3 coding sequence is TGTGCCAGCAGTCGAGGGACAGGGGGCTCGAACACTGAAGCTTTCTTT. Translating it yields CASSRGTGGSNTEAFF.

This clonotype appeared many times. The V gene is TRBV6-1, the J gene TRBJ1-2; D is unresolved. Per germline, CDR1 MNHNS and CDR2 SASEGT. The ends were cut back, 6 bases at V and 4 bases at J, with 12 bases in the middle. The CDR3 has 13 residues. The CDR3 protein is CASSGEMIYGYTF. Here the CDR3 DNA reads TGTGCCAGCAGCGGGGAAATGATCTATGGCTACACCTTC.

This clonotype was found many times. The rearrangement links TRBV28 to TRBJ2-7; 8 nucleotides line up with TRBD1. The junction had 8 bases not matched to a gene; V was cut back by 1 base and J by 0 bases. Germline CDR1 MDHEN, CDR2 SYDVKM. This CDR3 has 17 amino acids. In nucleotides, the CDR3 is TGTGCCAGCAGTTTATACCCGGGACAGGCCAGCTCCTACGAGCAGTACTTC. Translated: CASSLYPGQASSYEQYF.

This clonotype appeared a few times. This may come from a read error, since a much larger clone is one base off. The CDR3 protein is CASSWSVQETQYF. The CDR3 coding sequence is TGTGCCAGCAGCTGGTCAGTCCAAGAGACCCAGTACTTC. The chain couples TRBV6-2 or TRBV6-3 to TRBJ2-5; D unclear. CDR1 is MNHEY and CDR2 is SVGEGT in the germline V gene. V was pared by 6 bases and J by 1 base, with 9 bases between. The CDR3 consists of 13 residues.

This clonotype was recorded a few times. The V and J genes are TRBV12-3 or TRBV12-4 and TRBJ1-1; no reliable D call. V was clipped by 5 bases and J by 11 bases, with 9 bases between them. This CDR3 is built from 10 residues. The CDR3 protein is CASSPFRAFF. The CDR3 DNA follows: TGTGCCAGCAGTCCCTTTCGGGCTTTCTTT.

This clonotype was counted many times. This chain connects TRBV6-1 to TRBJ1-1; maybe TRBD1 (5 bases). Germline V gene sequence: CDR1 MNHNS, CDR2 SASEGT. This CDR3 has 13 residues. V lost 4 bases, J lost 5 bases, and 11 bases lay in between. The CDR3 reads CASSGDGGTEAFF. For the CDR3, the DNA is TGTGCCAGCAGTGGGGACGGAGGGACTGAAGCTTTCTTT.

V gene TRBV4-2 combines with J gene TRBJ2-3; 8 nucleotides match TRBD1. Germline V gene data show CDR1 as LGHNA and CDR2 as YNFKEQ. This CDR3 comprises 15 residues. With V trimmed by 5 bases and J by 4 bases, 8 bases remained unmatched. CDR3 protein: CASSLDPGGADTQYF. Here the CDR3 DNA reads TGTGCCAGCAGCTTAGATCCAGGGGGCGCAGATACGCAGTATTTT.

This clonotype was counted between two and nine times. The J gene is TRBJ1-2, the V gene TRBV6-5; 10 positions agree with TRBD1. This CDR3 contains 14 residues. After removal of 4 bases from V and 5 bases from J, the junction contained 4 bases not matched to a gene. CDR1 MNHEY and CDR2 SVGAGI come from the germline V gene. CDR3 nucleotide sequence: TGTGCCAGCAGTTGGGGACAGGGGCCTTATGGCTACACCTTC. Encoded protein: CASSWGQGPYGYTF.